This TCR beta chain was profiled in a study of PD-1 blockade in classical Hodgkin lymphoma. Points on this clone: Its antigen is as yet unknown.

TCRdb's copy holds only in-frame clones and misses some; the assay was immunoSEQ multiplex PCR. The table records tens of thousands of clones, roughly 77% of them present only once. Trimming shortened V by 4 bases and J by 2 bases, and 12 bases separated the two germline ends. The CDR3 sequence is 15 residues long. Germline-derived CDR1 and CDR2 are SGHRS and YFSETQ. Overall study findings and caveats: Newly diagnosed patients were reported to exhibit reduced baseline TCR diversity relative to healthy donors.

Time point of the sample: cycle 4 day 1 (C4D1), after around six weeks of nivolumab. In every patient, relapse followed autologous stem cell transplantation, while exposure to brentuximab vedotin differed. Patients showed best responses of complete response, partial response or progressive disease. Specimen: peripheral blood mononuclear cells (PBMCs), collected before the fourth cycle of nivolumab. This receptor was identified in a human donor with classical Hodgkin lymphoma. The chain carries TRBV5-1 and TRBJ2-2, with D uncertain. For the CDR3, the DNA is TGCGCCAGCAGCAGAACAGAAACAAACACCGGGGAGCTGTTTTTT. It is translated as CASSRTETNTGELFF.